This T cell receptor (beta chain) was identified in a study of T cell responses to AZD1222 COVID-19 vaccine. Study-level information: Second-dose groups at about 4 or about 12 weeks were pooled.

The CDR3 is 15 amino acids. The V and J ends lost 3 bases and 6 bases respectively, with 15 bases between them. CDR1 and CDR2 (germline): LGHDT, YNNKEL (reference sequence). Remarks on this clone: The antigen remains undetermined.

Study observations and caveats: Spike regions recognized by vaccine-associated CD4 TCRs spanned the protein, led by 160-218 and 743-854. Donor demographics were predominantly white British with a female majority; clonal diversity may be underestimated. Close to half of all spike-specific TCRs reportedly target regions of the variants that are unmutated.

The data were produced by immunoSEQ multiplex PCR, yet TCRdb's version contains in-frame clones alone and is incomplete. The repertoire holds 65,000 to 70,000 clones, with about 80% as singletons. The specimen comprised peripheral blood, sampled on day 0 of AZD1222 vaccination. The chain joins TRBV3-1 (or the pseudogene TRBV3-2) to TRBJ2-1; the D gene is possibly TRBD1 (6 bases). This clonotype was obtained from an adult in good health. In DNA, the CDR3 is TGTGCCAGCAGCCATGAGTACAGGGTGGTCAATGAGCAGTTCTTC. This codes for CASSHEYRVVNEQFF.